Below are 25 T cell receptor beta chains sequenced from a single sample in a study of human T cells and chemical hapten exposure. The time point is: patch test 2, 6 weeks after DPC sensitization. Described treatment: therapeutic diphenylcyclopropenone sensitization with weekly scalp DPC. TCRdb redid the calling of the RACE reads with MiXCR, one entry per CDR3 protein. The sample has about 40,000 distinct CDR3 sequences, around 3% seen once. The sample in question was whole blood, obtained in connection with sensitization to the hapten diphenylcyclopropenone (DPC). These receptor sequences come from a middle-aged man with alopecia areata. Some clones in this sample may be carry-over from other donors' samples.

This clonotype was observed a handful of times. The chain employs TRBV20-1 and TRBJ2-5; 8 nucleotides agree with TRBD1. The V gene's germline CDR1 is DFQATT and CDR2 SNEGSKA (reference sequence). The CDR3 is 15 amino acids. The trim removed 0 bases at V and 2 bases at J, leaving 5 bases unmatched. In DNA, the CDR3 is TGCAGTGCTAGAGATTGGACAGGGACACAAGAGACCCAGTACTTC. Translation: CSARDWTGTQETQYF.

This clonotype was counted ten times or more. The genes are TRBV12-3 or TRBV12-4 and TRBJ1-5, with D uncertain. V lost 8 bases, J lost 2 bases, and 10 bases lay in between. The CDR3 has 13 residues. CDR3 DNA: TGTGCCAGCGGTAACGGGGGCAATCAGCCCCAGCATTTT. Translated: CASGNGGNQPQHF.

This clonotype occurred many times. The chain links TRBV7-2 to TRBJ1-4; 7 nucleotides align to TRBD1. The germline V gene encodes CDR1 SGHTA and CDR2 FQGNSA. The J segment lost 4 bases and the V segment lost 2 bases, leaving 4 bases of the junction unmatched. CDR3 length: 15 residues. The CDR3 bases are TGTGCCAGCAGCTTAAGCGGGACAGATAATGAAAAACTGTTTTTT. It codes for CASSLSGTDNEKLFF.

There are a few counts of this clonotype. The V and J genes are TRBV5-1 and TRBJ1-2; 7 nucleotides agree with TRBD1. Germline V lookup: CDR1 SGHRS, CDR2 YFSETQ. The CDR3 covers 15 residues. V was clipped by 2 bases and J by 4 bases; unmatched bases: 8. The CDR3 region is CASSLQGKLTYGYTF. CDR3 in DNA: TGCGCCAGCAGCTTACAGGGGAAGCTCACCTATGGCTACACCTTC.

This clonotype was seen only a few times. The V and J genes are TRBV7-9 and TRBJ1-6; perhaps TRBD1 as D (6 bases). CDR1 and CDR2 (germline): SEHNR, FQNEAQ (reference sequence). This CDR3 is built from 14 residues. Deletions cut 6 bases from V and 7 bases from J, with 13 bases between. This chain's CDR3 is CASSRDRKNSPLHF. The DNA for the CDR3 is TGTGCCAGCAGTCGAGACAGGAAGAATTCACCCCTCCACTTT. The whole variable domain, filled in from reference TRBV7-9 and TRBJ1-6, reads DTGVSQNPRHKITKRGQNVTFRCDPISEHNRLYWYRQTLGQGPEFLTYFQNEAQLEKSRLLSDRFSAERPKGSFSTLEIQRTEQGDSAMYLCASSRDRKNSPLHFGNGTRLTVT.

This clonotype was detected many times. The chain uses TRBV7-8 and TRBJ1-3, with D hard to call. V lost 0 bases and J lost 4, with 7 bases in between. In germline, CDR1 is SGHVS, CDR2 FQNEAQ. CDR3 size: 14 residues. CDR3 bases: TGTGCCAGCAGCTTAGCAGGGTTAGGAAACACCATATATTTT. This translates into CASSLAGLGNTIYF.

This clonotype was detected ten times or more. The chain joins TRBV5-1 to TRBJ1-4, with D possibly being TRBD1 (5 bases). Deletions cut 2 bases from V and 6 bases from J, with 11 bases between. This CDR3 is 14 amino acids long. Germline V gene data show CDR1 as SGHRS and CDR2 as YFSETQ. In DNA, the CDR3 is TGCGCCAGCAGCTTTACAGGCCCGGATGAAAAACTGTTTTTT. Translating gives CASSFTGPDEKLFF.

The V call is TRBV4-1, the J call TRBJ1-4; a possible D gene is TRBD1 (5 bases). CDR1 is MGHRA and CDR2 is YSYEKL in the germline V gene. The CDR3 contains 16 residues. Trimming took 4 bases from V and 0 from J, leaving 12 bases between them. CDR3 residues: CASSPWAGATNEKLFF. Here the CDR3 DNA reads TGCGCCAGCAGCCCCTGGGCGGGGGCAACTAATGAAAAACTGTTTTTT.

This clonotype has ten or more counts. V and J are TRBV5-6 and TRBJ2-1; 9 bases match TRBD1. V shed 3 bases and J 8 bases; nucleotides not matched to a gene: 6. This CDR3 comprises 14 residues. The germline gives CDR1 SGHDT, CDR2 YYEEEE. CDR3 in amino acids: CASSWDRVKDEQFF. CDR3 DNA: TGTGCCAGCAGCTGGGACAGGGTTAAGGATGAGCAGTTCTTC.

This clonotype turned up a few times. V usage is TRBV7-9 and J usage is TRBJ1-3, with D perhaps TRBD1 (5 bases). CDR3 length equals 14 residues. The germline CDR1 and CDR2 sequences are SEHNR and FQNEAQ (reference sequence). Trimming took off 5 bases at V and 1 base at J, with 9 bases between the two ends. CDR3: CASSTGLSGNTIYF. CDR3 nucleotides: TGTGCCAGCAGCACGGGACTTTCTGGAAACACCATATATTTT.

This clonotype was observed many times. The chain employs TRBV5-4 and TRBJ2-7; TRBD2 matches at 7 bases. The CDR3 has 15 amino acids. The germline V gene has CDR1 SGHNT and CDR2 YYREEE (reference sequence). The V and J ends lost 0 bases and 2 bases, in that order; junction bases with no gene match: 5. The CDR3 nucleotides read TGTGCCAGCAGCTTGGTGGTGCGGGGGACCTACGAGCAGTACTTC. Translated, it gives CASSLVVRGTYEQYF.

This clonotype occurred many times. The rearrangement uses TRBV14 and TRBJ2-5, with D maybe TRBD2 (6 bases). The V end was cut by 4 bases, the J end by 4 bases, with 13 bases between. The V gene's germline CDR1 is SGHDN and CDR2 FVKESK. The CDR3 runs to 14 residues. In DNA, the CDR3 is TGTGCCAGCAGCCGACTGGGGGGTGCAGAGACCCAGTACTTC. It translates to CASSRLGGAETQYF.

This clonotype has ten or more counts. The rearrangement uses TRBV7-2 and TRBJ2-5; TRBD2 matches at 10 bases. The CDR3 contains 15 residues. The junction had 4 bases not matched to a gene; V was cut back by 2 bases and J by 4 bases. CDR1 and CDR2 (germline): SGHTA, FQGNSA. CDR3 sequence reads: CASSLRLAGGETQYF. Written as DNA, the CDR3 is TGTGCCAGCAGCTTACGATTAGCGGGAGGAGAGACCCAGTACTTC.

There are many counts of this clonotype. This chain links TRBV28 with TRBJ2-1; D may match TRBD1 or TRBD2 (5 bases each). In germline, CDR1 is MDHEN, CDR2 SYDVKM. The V gene lost 3 bases and the J gene lost 9 bases, with 12 bases spanning the gap. CDR3 length equals 13 residues. In DNA form, the CDR3 reads TGTGCCAGCAGTTTCCCTTGGGACCCTGAGCAGTTCTTC. It yields the protein CASSFPWDPEQFF.

This clonotype was counted ten times or more. The chain uses TRBV5-1 and TRBJ2-1; 9 bases fit TRBD1. V was pared by 3 bases and J by 4 bases, with 5 bases of the junction left unmatched. Per the germline V gene, CDR1 is SGHRS and CDR2 is YFSETQ. CDR3 length: 15 amino acids. The CDR3 DNA follows: TGCGCCAGCAGCTCCGGGACAGGGCTATACAATGAGCAGTTCTTC. Encoded protein: CASSSGTGLYNEQFF.

This clonotype was recorded many times. This chain links TRBV28 with TRBJ2-7; 11 bases agree with TRBD2. Germline CDR1 MDHEN, CDR2 SYDVKM. The CDR3 loop spans 15 amino acids. V was pared by 6 bases and J by 3 bases, with 7 bases of the junction left unmatched. The CDR3, as DNA: TGTGCCAGCAGGACCGGGACTAGCGGCTACTACGAGCAGTACTTC. The encoded protein is CASRTGTSGYYEQYF.

In this sample, this clonotype turned up once. Being one base from a much bigger clone, this may be a read error. The CDR3 DNA follows: TGTGCCAGCAGTACGCGGTCTAGTAGGACCTACAATGAGCAGTTCTTC. Protein sequence: CASSTRSSRTYNEQFF. The V call is TRBV27, the J call TRBJ2-1; D is unclear. Trimming removed 5 bases from V and 2 bases from J, with 16 bases in between. The germline gives CDR1 MNHEY, CDR2 SMNVEV (reference sequence). The CDR3 spans 16 residues.

This clonotype appeared many times. CDR3 DNA: TGTGCCAGCAGCTTACTTTCCCGGGTAGACAATGAGCAGTTCTTC. Translating gives CASSLLSRVDNEQFF. The rearrangement links TRBV7-3 to TRBJ2-1; D not resolved. This CDR3 contains 15 residues. Trimming left V 2 bases short and J 5 bases short, with 13 bases between. The germline gives CDR1 SGHTA, CDR2 FQGTGA.

This clonotype was found many times. The rearrangement joins TRBV6-5 to TRBJ1-3, with D uncertain. The CDR3 runs to 15 residues. Germline loops: CDR1 MNHEY, CDR2 SVGAGI. V was clipped by 10 bases and J by 0 bases, with 16 bases between them. DNA for the CDR3: TGTGCCACCACGGACGGTCAATTCTCTGGAAACACCATATATTTT. Amino acid sequence: CATTDGQFSGNTIYF.

This clonotype was counted a few times. V gene TRBV28 combines with J gene TRBJ1-1; TRBD1 might be the D (5 bases). The CDR3 extends over 11 amino acids. The germline V gene encodes CDR1 MDHEN and CDR2 SYDVKM. The V and J ends lost 9 bases and 6 bases respectively, with 11 bases between them. The CDR3: CASRGRPEAFF. CDR3 bases: TGTGCCAGTCGGGGCCGCCCTGAAGCTTTCTTT.

This clonotype has a count of ten or more. The gene calls are TRBV23-1 and TRBJ2-5; D is uncertain. TRBV23-1 is an ORF, with its function uncertain. The length of the CDR3 is 17 residues. The V end lost 3 bases, the J end lost 7 bases, and 24 bases lay between the germline ends. CDR3 sequence reads: CASSHCGRPESMGTQYF. In nucleotides, the CDR3 is TGCGCCAGCAGTCATTGTGGCAGGCCTGAGAGTATGGGGACCCAGTACTTC.

This clonotype was counted ten times or more. The genes are TRBV20-1 and TRBJ2-3; a possible D gene is TRBD2 (5 bases). The CDR3 length is 16 residues. CDR1 and CDR2 (germline): DFQATT, SNEGSKA (reference sequence). Trimming cost V 0 bases and J 0 bases, with 13 bases left between them. The CDR3 nucleotides read TGCAGTGCTAGAGATCGGGTTAGCGCGAGCACAGATACGCAGTATTTT. Its protein is CSARDRVSASTDTQYF.

This clonotype was detected ten times or more. The chain joins TRBV20-1 to TRBJ2-7; possibly TRBD2 for D (5 bases). The CDR3 contains 11 residues. Germline assignment: CDR1 DFQATT and CDR2 SNEGSKA (reference sequence). Trimming took 0 bases from V and 9 from J, leaving 9 bases between them. CDR3 region: CSARDASWQYF. The CDR3, as DNA: TGCAGTGCTAGAGATGCTAGCTGGCAGTACTTC.

This clonotype was seen at least ten times. The V and J genes are TRBV12-3 or TRBV12-4 and TRBJ1-1, with D possibly TRBD1 on 5 matching bases. V dropped 3 bases and J dropped 4 bases, with 12 bases sitting between them. The length of the CDR3 is 14 residues. CDR3 region: CASSFGGGSTEAFF. As DNA, the CDR3 is TGTGCCAGCAGTTTCGGGGGAGGTAGCACTGAAGCTTTCTTT.

This clonotype was seen many times. The chain recombines TRBV30 with TRBJ2-5; D uncertain. Germline assignment: CDR1 GTSNPN and CDR2 SVGIG (reference sequence). The CDR3 extends over 12 amino acids. V lost 5 bases and J lost 5, with 12 bases in between. CDR3 nucleotide sequence: TGTGCCTGGTCCTCATCCTACGAGACCCAGTACTTC. This translates into CAWSSSYETQYF.